This T cell receptor (beta chain) was recovered during a study of cytomegalovirus exposure and HLA in healthy donors. Broader study findings: What a later analysis reportedly showed was that an Asian-associated ancestry cluster had fewer N-insertions than the approximately 700-donor mean. In a later analysis, specific HLA alleles were associated with 15,000 or so TCR beta sequences at a 0.05 false discovery rate.

The V gene end was trimmed by 1 base and the J gene end by 7 bases; junction bases not matched to a gene: 4. From germline, CDR1 is SGHTA and CDR2 FQGNSA. The CDR3 extends over 15 amino acids. This clone was detected a few times. Antigen: not known. The PCR had 60 Vbeta and 13 Jbeta primers. Assay: immunoSEQ multiplex PCR; the TCRdb copy retains only in-frame clones and omits some. The sample records just under 250,000 clones, around 80% being singletons. Sequenced sample: PBMCs. This receptor was obtained from a woman in her 40s in good health and CMV-seropositive. The V and J genes are TRBV7-2 and TRBJ1-6, with 7 bases aligning to TRBD1. In DNA form, the CDR3 reads TGTGCCAGCAGCTTAGGACAGGGAGGAAATTCACCCCTCCACTTT. It codes for CASSLGQGGNSPLHF.